This T cell receptor (beta chain) was recovered during a study of shared clonotypes between healthy human individuals. This clone was found many times. Evenly divided among several immunoSEQ plates was the genomic DNA of each subset. Generated by immunoSEQ multiplex PCR, the TCRdb table keeps only in-frame clones and is missing some. The sample lists 650,000 to 800,000 clones, roughly 72% occurring once. The sequenced material came from memory CD4+ T cells sorted from blood. Described subset: CD45RA-negative fraction. The TCR comes from a woman aged 25 to 39 in good health.

This CDR3 is CASKVGQAVYEQYF. CDR3 coding DNA: TGTGCCAGCAAAGTAGGGCAGGCTGTCTACGAGCAGTACTTC. The chain carries TRBV6-6 and TRBJ2-7; the D is unclear. Germline CDR1 reads MNHNY; CDR2 reads SVGAGI (reference sequence). V lost 7 bases and J 3 bases, leaving 16 bases between the germline ends. The CDR3 extends over 14 amino acids.